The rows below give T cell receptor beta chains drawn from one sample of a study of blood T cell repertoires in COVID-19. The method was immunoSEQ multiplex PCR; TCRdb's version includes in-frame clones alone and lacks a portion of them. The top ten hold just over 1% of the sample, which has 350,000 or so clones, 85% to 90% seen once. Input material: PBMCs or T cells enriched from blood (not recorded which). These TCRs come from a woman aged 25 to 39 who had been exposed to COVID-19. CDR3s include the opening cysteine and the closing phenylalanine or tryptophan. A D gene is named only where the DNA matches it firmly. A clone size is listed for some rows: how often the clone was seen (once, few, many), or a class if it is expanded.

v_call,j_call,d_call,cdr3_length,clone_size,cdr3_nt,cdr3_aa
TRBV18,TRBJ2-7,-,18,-,TGTGCCAGCTCAATTTTCGCCAGGTCCCCATCATCATCCTACGAGCAGTACTTC,CASSIFARSPSSSYEQYF
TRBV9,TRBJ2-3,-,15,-,TGTGCCAGCAGCGTAGGAGGCGGGAGCACAGATACGCAGTATTTT,CASSVGGGSTDTQYF
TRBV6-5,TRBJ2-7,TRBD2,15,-,TGTGCCAGCAGTTACTCGTCCGCGGGGGGTTACGAGCAGTACTTC,CASSYSSAGGYEQYF
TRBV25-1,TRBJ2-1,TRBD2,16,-,TGTGCCAGCAGTGAACCCCCTGGCGGGAGAAGCAATGAGCAGTTCTTC,CASSEPPGGRSNEQFF
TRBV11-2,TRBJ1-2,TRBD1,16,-,TGTGCCAGCAGCTTAGGAACAGGGGTTAGCGGCTATGGCTACACCTTC,CASSLGTGVSGYGYTF
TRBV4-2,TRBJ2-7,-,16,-,TGTGCCAGCAGCCAAGAAATGGGGGCCCTCTCCTACGAGCAGTACTTC,CASSQEMGALSYEQYF
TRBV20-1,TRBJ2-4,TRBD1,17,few,TGCAGTGCTAGTGAGACAGGGGGCGTGGGGGCCAAAAACATTCAGTACTTC,CSASETGGVGAKNIQYF
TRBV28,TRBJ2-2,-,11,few,TGTGCCAGCAGCCGGGTCGGGGAGCTGTTTTTT,CASSRVGELFF
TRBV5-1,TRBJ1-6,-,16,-,TGCGCCAGCAGCTTGAGAGAGGAGGGCTGGGGTTCACCCCTCCACTTT,CASSLREEGWGSPLHF
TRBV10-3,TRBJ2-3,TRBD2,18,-,TGTGCCATCAGTGAGGGGACTAGCGGGAGGGGGGACACAGATACGCAGTATTTT,CAISEGTSGRGDTDTQYF
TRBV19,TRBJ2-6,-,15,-,TGTGCCAGTAGTAAATCGGGCTCTGGGGCCAACGTCCTGACTTTC,CASSKSGSGANVLTF
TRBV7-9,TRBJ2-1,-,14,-,TGTGCCAGCAGCTTAGGCGGGCTAGGGAATGAGCAGTTCTTC,CASSLGGLGNEQFF